The source of this TCR beta chain is a study of neoadjuvant nivolumab and ipilimumab in lung cancer. Study-level findings and limits: From pretherapy to surgery, tumor richness and clonality rose with dual therapy. Compared with tumor-adjacent uninvolved lung, resected tumors showed greater richness and clonality. A small number of samples were TCR sequenced. TCR clonality did not significantly correlate with pathologic tumor regression.

Points on this clone: Its antigen is undetermined.

Sequenced by immunoSEQ multiplex PCR; TCRdb stores in-frame clones only, minus some. The sample contains some 20,000 clones, 60% to 85% of which appear only once. The germline V and J ends were trimmed by 0 bases and 15 bases, with 15 bases remaining between them. The CDR3 runs to 13 residues. Germline V gene sequence: CDR1 LNHDA, CDR2 SQIVND (reference sequence). The material was tumor tissue, obtained after neoadjuvant nivolumab, alone or with ipilimumab, at or shortly before surgery. The source of this sequence is an adult with non-small cell lung cancer. The chain combines TRBV19 with TRBJ2-1; a weak D match, TRBD2 (6 bases). CDR3 in DNA: TGTGCCAGTAGTATAGATAAGGGGAGGCCTGCGTTCTTC. The encoded protein is CASSIDKGRPAFF.